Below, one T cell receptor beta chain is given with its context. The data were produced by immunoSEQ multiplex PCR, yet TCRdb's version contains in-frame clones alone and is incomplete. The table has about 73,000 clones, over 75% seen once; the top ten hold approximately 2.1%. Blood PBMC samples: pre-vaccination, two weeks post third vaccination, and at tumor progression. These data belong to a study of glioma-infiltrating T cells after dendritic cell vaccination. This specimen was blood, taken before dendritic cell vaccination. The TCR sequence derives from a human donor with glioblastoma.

The CDR3: CASSVTVTTYGYTF. CDR3 sequence (DNA): TGTGCCAGTAGTGTGACAGTCACGACCTATGGCTACACCTTC. V gene TRBV19 combines with J gene TRBJ1-2, with a weak D call TRBD1 (5 bases). The V gene lost 5 bases and the J gene lost 4 bases, with 14 bases spanning the gap. This CDR3 spans 14 amino acids. CDR1 and CDR2 (germline): LNHDA, SQIVND (reference sequence).